The clone carrying this T cell receptor beta chain was recorded only once. V lost 4 bases to trimming and J lost 2 bases, with 11 bases between them. The CDR3 has 14 amino acids. CDR1 and CDR2 (germline): SGHRS, YFSETQ. This specimen belongs to a study of blood T cell repertoires in COVID-19. Method: immunoSEQ multiplex PCR; TCRdb's copy keeps in-frame clones and lacks some. The table includes some 150,000 clones, around 80% detected once. This clonotype was sampled from a man aged 55 to 69 with acute or convalescent COVID-19. The chain uses TRBV5-1 and TRBJ2-3; D perhaps matches TRBD2 (6 bases). Sequencing was performed on peripheral blood. CDR3 DNA: TGCGCCAGCAGCGCGGGCGGGGCCACAGATACGCAGTATTTT. The encoded protein is CASSAGGATDTQYF.